These T cell receptor beta chains were read from a single sample in a study of shared clonotypes between healthy human individuals. Assay: immunoSEQ multiplex PCR; the TCRdb copy retains only in-frame clones and omits some. The data contain about 2 million clones, about 95% of them singletons. The sequencing sample was made of naive CD8+ T cells sorted from blood. Receptor source: a man aged 18-30 years in good health. Both conserved end residues are part of each CDR3. A D gene is named only where the DNA matches it firmly. Clone size appears in some rows only: once, few, many, or a class for an expanded clone.

>TRBJ2-2|19|.|TRBV9|TRBD1
TGTGCCAGCAGCGTGGCCCGGGACAGGGTTCCCGCGAACACCGGGGAGCTGTTTTTT
CASSVARDRVPANTGELFF
>TRBJ2-7|15|.|TRBV4-1|.
TGCGCCAGCAGCCCACAGCTGGGGCGTGGGTACGAGCAGTACTTC
CASSPQLGRGYEQYF
>TRBJ1-4|16|.|TRBV27|.
TGTGCCAGCAGTTTGTCCCCAGGGGCGGCTAATGAAAAACTGTTTTTT
CASSLSPGAANEKLFF
>TRBJ1-2|14|.|TRBV7-9|.
TGTGCCAGCAGCTTCGCGGGGGGTTCTCATGGCTACACCTTC
CASSFAGGSHGYTF
>TRBJ2-7|14|.|TRBV4-2|TRBD1
TGTGCCAGCAGCCAAGAAGGGACAGACTACGAGCAGTACTTC
CASSQEGTDYEQYF
>TRBJ2-7|14|few|TRBV19|TRBD2
TGTGCCACCCCTTCTGGGGGGGTGTTCTACGAGCAGTACTTC
CATPSGGVFYEQYF
>TRBJ1-1|14|.|TRBV4-3|.
TGCGCCAGCAGCCAAGAGGGAGGCGTGGGGGAAGCTTTCTTT
CASSQEGGVGEAFF
>TRBJ2-1|16|.|TRBV27|.
TGTGCCAGCAGTCCCTCGGTTAGAGCAATAGGTAATGAGCAGTTCTTC
CASSPSVRAIGNEQFF
>TRBJ2-7|15|.|TRBV4-1|.
TGCGCCAGCAGCCAAGAAACCCCCTACGCCTACGAGCAGTACTTC
CASSQETPYAYEQYF
>TRBJ1-1|14|.|TRBV5-1|.
TGCGCCAGCAGCTTGTCAGGGTTGAGCACTGAAGCTTTCTTT
CASSLSGLSTEAFF
>TRBJ2-5|12|.|TRBV4-1|TRBD1
TGCGCCAGCAACACAGGGGGTGAGACCCAGTACTTC
CASNTGGETQYF
>TRBJ2-5|18|.|TRBV5-6|TRBD2
TGTGCCAGCAGCTACTGGGGCTCTAGCGGGGGAAACCAAGAGACCCAGTACTTC
CASSYWGSSGGNQETQYF
>TRBJ2-2|17|.|TRBV19|TRBD2
TGTGCCAGTAGTACCCTAGGGAGGGTGGAAAGCACCGGGGAGCTGTTTTTT
CASSTLGRVESTGELFF
>TRBJ1-5|15|once|TRBV4-1|TRBD1
TGCGCCAGCAGCCAAAGTGGGACAGATTTTCAGCCCCAGCATTTT
CASSQSGTDFQPQHF
>TRBJ2-7|14|few|TRBV2|TRBD1
TGTGCCAGCAGTCTTGGACAGGGTGCCCACGAGCAGTACTTC
CASSLGQGAHEQYF
>TRBJ2-1|17|.|TRBV28|TRBD2
TGTGCCAGCAGTTCCTACCTAGCGGGGGGACCCTACAATGAGCAGTTCTTC
CASSSYLAGGPYNEQFF
>TRBJ1-2|16|.|TRBV11-2|.
TGTGCCAGCAGCTTCGGGTACGGACCCCCCTTGTCTGGCTACACCTTC
CASSFGYGPPLSGYTF
>TRBJ2-5|17|.|TRBV4-3|TRBD1
TGCGCCAGCAGCCAAGAGGTCTCCGGGACAGAGCAAGAGACCCAGTACTTC
CASSQEVSGTEQETQYF
>TRBJ2-2|16|.|TRBV6-6|.
TGTGCCAGCAGTTACGTGTCGCCTGAGAACACCGGGGAGCTGTTTTTT
CASSYVSPENTGELFF
>TRBJ2-7|16|.|TRBV4-3|TRBD2
TGCGCCAGCAGCCAAGACCTAGCGGGAGGCGCCTACGAGCAGTACTTC
CASSQDLAGGAYEQYF
>TRBJ1-2|15|.|TRBV6-6|.
TGTGCCAGCAGTTACTCCTACGGGGGTGTGGATGGCTACACCTTC
CASSYSYGGVDGYTF
>TRBJ1-3|13|once|TRBV10-2|.
TGCGCCACCAGGTCCCGCTCTGGAAACACCATATATTTT
CATRSRSGNTIYF
>TRBJ2-1|12|once|TRBV6-5|TRBD2
TGTGCCAGCACCGGGGGGGGTGATGAGCAGTTCTTC
CASTGGGDEQFF
>TRBJ1-1|13|.|TRBV5-1|.
TGCGCCAGCCAGACAGGCTTGAACACTGAAGCTTTCTTT
CASQTGLNTEAFF
>TRBJ2-1|14|.|TRBV5-6|TRBD1
TGTGCCAGCAGCTTTGGGACAGGCTACAATGAGCAGTTCTTC
CASSFGTGYNEQFF
>TRBJ2-6|15|.|TRBV7-9|.
TGTGCCAGCAGCTCAGACGGCTCTGGGGCCAACGTCCTGACTTTC
CASSSDGSGANVLTF
>TRBJ1-6|15|.|TRBV6-1|.
TGTGCCAGCAGTGATGTTTCGGGGTCAAATTCACCCCTCCACTTT
CASSDVSGSNSPLHF
>TRBJ2-1|16|.|TRBV15|TRBD2
TGTGCCACCAGTGCTAGCGGAGGAGGCTCGTACAATGAGCAGTTCTTC
CATSASGGGSYNEQFF
>TRBJ2-2|14|.|TRBV27|TRBD1
TGTGCCAGCACCTCAGGGGGCCGGACCGGGGAGCTGTTTTTT
CASTSGGRTGELFF
>TRBJ1-5|16|many|TRBV27|TRBD1
TGTGCCAGCAGCCAGACCGGGACAGGGGGCAGTCAGCCCCAGCATTTT
CASSQTGTGGSQPQHF
>TRBJ1-4|14|once|TRBV28|.
TGTGCCAGCAGTTTTATGAGGGTAACGGAAAAACTGTTTTTT
CASSFMRVTEKLFF
>TRBJ2-1|14|.|TRBV7-6|.
TGTGCCAGCAGCCCTCGAGGGGCCAAATACGAGCAGTTCTTC
CASSPRGAKYEQFF
>TRBJ1-6|17|once|TRBV4-1|.
TGCGCCAGCAGCCAAGAAGGCTCCAATCCCTATAATTCACCCCTCCACTTT
CASSQEGSNPYNSPLHF
>TRBJ1-2|13|once|TRBV11-2|.
TGTGCCAGCACCTTAGTGGTCCAGGGTGGCTACACCTTC
CASTLVVQGGYTF
>TRBJ1-5|13|.|TRBV19|TRBD1
TGTGCCAGCGCCGGGACAGGGGTTATGGCCCAGCATTTT
CASAGTGVMAQHF
>TRBJ2-7|15|.|TRBV2|TRBD2
TGTGCCAGCAGAGTACTAGCGGACCCTACCTACGAGCAGTACTTC
CASRVLADPTYEQYF
>TRBJ2-3|15|.|TRBV10-3|TRBD2
TGTGCCATCAATCCGGGACTAGCGTACACAGATACGCAGTATTTT
CAINPGLAYTDTQYF
>TRBJ2-1|15|.|TRBV25-1|TRBD2
TGTGCCAGCAGTGTCCCAGCGGGGCTTTACAATGAGCAGTTCTTC
CASSVPAGLYNEQFF
>TRBJ2-1|15|.|TRBV6-1|.
TGTGCCAGCAGTGAAGAATGGGGGGCCTACAATGAGCAGTTCTTC
CASSEEWGAYNEQFF
>TRBJ1-6|8|.|TRBV21-1|.
TGTGCCAGCACCAGGTTTTACTTT
CASTRFYF
>TRBJ2-5|15|once|TRBV9|.
TGTGCCAGCAGCGTAGACGCGCTACCTTACGAGACCCAGTACTTC
CASSVDALPYETQYF